The 15 T cell receptor beta chains presented below share a single source sample, sequenced in a study of vaccination effects on CD4 cells after COVID-19. Clones were sequenced by immunoSEQ multiplex PCR, and TCRdb holds only the in-frame ones, with some missing. The sample holds about 68,000 clones, about four fifths seen once. These receptors lack a known antigen. Prior to sequencing, the ViraFEST assay stimulated PBMC with viral peptide pools, which expanded the antigen-specific CD4+ T cells. Culture lasted about nine days before CD4+ T cell isolation. The healthy vaccine recipients, who had no prior SARS-CoV-2 infection, showed negative nucleocapsid antibodies. Sample: CD4+ T cells from PBMCs cultured with SARS-CoV-2 spike peptides, taken before COVID-19 vaccination. These receptors originate from a human donor who received a COVID-19 vaccine.

The chain links TRBV6-2 or TRBV6-3 to TRBJ1-6; D not resolved. Trimming took 6 bases from V and 10 from J, leaving 22 bases between them. This CDR3 region has 16 residues. The germline gives CDR1 MNHEY, CDR2 SVGEGT. The CDR3 sequence is CASSPLPRIVESPLHF. CDR3 DNA sequence: TGTGCCAGCAGCCCCCTCCCCAGGATCGTGGAGTCACCCCTCCACTTT.

The J gene is TRBJ1-5, the V gene TRBV7-2, with a weak D call TRBD1 (5 bases). Germline CDR1 and CDR2: SGHTA and FQGNSA. CDR3 length equals 13 residues. V shed 5 bases and J shed 7 bases, with 12 bases lying between them. CDR3 coding DNA: TGTGCCAGCAGCCAAGGGGTTAGCCAGCCCCAGCATTTT. This codes for CASSQGVSQPQHF.

The CDR3 loop reads CASPKGWSRAGEQSTDTQYF. Here the CDR3 DNA reads TGTGCCAGCCCTAAAGGGTGGTCCCGGGCGGGGGAGCAGAGCACAGATACGCAGTATTTT. The chain employs TRBV5-8 and TRBJ2-3, with TRBD2 matching over 7 bases. CDR3 size: 20 residues. Germline V gene lookup returns CDR1 SGHTS and CDR2 YDEGEE. With V trimmed by 7 bases and J by 0 bases, 23 bases remained unmatched. The full variable domain, with the rest looked up from reference TRBV5-8 and TRBJ2-3, is EAGVTQSPTHLIKTRGQQATLRCSPISGHTSVYWYQQALGLGLQFLLWYDEGEERNRGNFPPRFSGRQFPNYSSELNVNALELEDSALYLCASPKGWSRAGEQSTDTQYFGPGTRLTVL.

The CDR3 DNA reads TGTGCCAGCAAATGGGCAGGGAACACCGGGGAGCTGTTTTTT. This translates into CASKWAGNTGELFF. The chain couples TRBV6-5 to TRBJ2-2; D ambiguous. This CDR3 has 14 residues. Germline CDR1 reads MNHEY; CDR2 reads SVGAGI. The V and J ends lost 7 bases and 1 base respectively, with 10 bases between them.

The V gene is TRBV9, the J gene TRBJ2-5, with 9 positions matching TRBD2. The germline V gene has CDR1 SGDLS and CDR2 YYNGEE. V shed 4 bases and J 5 bases; nucleotides not matched to a gene: 9. The CDR3 covers 15 residues. Here the CDR3 reads CASSSRGTSSETQYF. CDR3 DNA: TGTGCCAGCAGCTCCCGGGGGACTAGCAGCGAGACCCAGTACTTC.

This sequence joins TRBV2 and TRBJ1-1, with D perhaps TRBD1 (6 bases). The CDR3 totals 13 residues. The germline V gene encodes CDR1 SNHLY and CDR2 FYNNEI. The germline V and J ends were trimmed by 6 bases and 2 bases, with 10 bases remaining between them. CDR3 region: CASRGTTNTEAFF. The CDR3 DNA is TGTGCCAGCAGGGGGACAACAAACACTGAAGCTTTCTTT.

CDR3 protein: CATSRIGGNQPQHF. CDR3 nucleotide sequence: TGTGCCACCAGCAGGATAGGGGGCAATCAGCCCCAGCATTTT. The chain couples TRBV15 to TRBJ1-5; tentative D call: TRBD1 (5 bases). The germline V and J ends were trimmed by 3 bases and 2 bases, with 8 bases remaining between them. The CDR3 is made up of 14 amino acids. Germline-derived CDR1 and CDR2 are LNHNV and YYDKDF (reference sequence).

This clone is a singleton in its sample. The chain uses TRBV24-1 and TRBJ1-4; D gene unclear. The V gene's germline CDR1 is KGHDR and CDR2 SFDVKD. Between the trimmed V and J ends, which lost 4 bases and 6 bases, there was a span of 8 bases. The CDR3 is 13 amino acids. The DNA for the CDR3 is TGTGCCACCAGTGAGTCCGCGGATGAAAAACTGTTTTTT. It translates to CATSESADEKLFF.

The chain is built from TRBV7-2 and TRBJ2-3; weak D call: TRBD2 (5 bases). The V and J ends lost 11 bases and 6 bases respectively, with 21 bases between them. This CDR3 comprises 14 residues. The germline gives CDR1 SGHTA, CDR2 FQGNSA. The chain's CDR3 is CAAPMGFRGDTQYF. CDR3 coding DNA: TGTGCCGCCCCTATGGGGTTCCGCGGGGATACGCAGTATTTT.

The V and J genes are TRBV4-1 and TRBJ1-5; unclear D gene. The CDR3 length is 19 residues. CDR1 and CDR2 from the germline V gene are MGHRA and YSYEKL. Trimming shortened V by 0 bases and J by 5 bases, and 23 bases separated the two germline ends. The CDR3: CASSQDRVGGFRGDQPQHF. CDR3 in DNA: TGCGCCAGCAGCCAAGATCGAGTGGGCGGTTTTAGAGGCGATCAGCCCCAGCATTTT.

This clone was seen only a few times. The chain carries TRBV19 and TRBJ1-1; D is undetermined. V lost 4 bases to trimming and J lost 1 base, with 10 bases between them. Germline V lookup: CDR1 LNHDA, CDR2 SQIVND (reference sequence). CDR3 length: 14 amino acids. The chain's CDR3 is CASSKEVRNTEAFF. The CDR3 DNA follows: TGTGCCAGTAGTAAGGAGGTCAGGAACACTGAAGCTTTCTTT.

This clone was seen a handful of times. The genes are TRBV19 and TRBJ1-1; D gene unclear. This CDR3 region has 16 residues. Germline CDR1 reads LNHDA; CDR2 reads SQIVND (reference sequence). The V end was cut by 3 bases, the J end by 6 bases, with 20 bases between. The CDR3 nucleotides read TGTGCCAGTAGTATCATGAGGGTTCCCAACATCGCTGAAGCTTTCTTT. Its translation is CASSIMRVPNIAEAFF. Using reference TRBV19 and TRBJ1-1 for the parts outside the CDR3, the full variable domain is DGGITQSPKYLFRKEGQNVTLSCEQNLNHDAMYWYRQDPGQGLRLIYYSQIVNDFQKGDIAEGYSVSREKKESFPLTVTSAQKNPTAFYLCASSIMRVPNIAEAFFGQGTRLTVV.

The CDR3 is CASSIDRSNQPQHF. CDR3 nucleotide sequence: TGTGCCAGTAGTATAGACAGGAGCAATCAGCCCCAGCATTTT. The V gene is TRBV19, the J gene TRBJ1-5; D is unclear. The CDR3 totals 14 residues. V was cut by 0 bases and J by 1 base, with 4 bases left in between. The germline gives CDR1 LNHDA, CDR2 SQIVND (reference sequence).

This sequence joins TRBV15 and TRBJ1-2, with no clear D. The CDR3 length is 15 residues. V was cut by 1 base and J by 4 bases, with 13 bases left in between. Germline V gene lookup returns CDR1 LNHNV and CDR2 YYDKDF (reference sequence). The CDR3: CATSRALAETYGYTF. CDR3 sequence (DNA): TGTGCCACCAGCAGAGCTTTGGCGGAAACCTATGGCTACACCTTC.

The V and J genes are TRBV10-3 and TRBJ2-3; the D gene is possibly TRBD2 (5 bases). Germline values: CDR1 ENHRY, CDR2 SYGVKD. Between the trimmed V and J ends, which lost 2 bases and 5 bases, there was a span of 23 bases. This CDR3 is built from 18 residues. The chain's CDR3 is CAISEPDRVIRAGDTQYF. CDR3 nucleotide sequence: TGTGCCATCAGTGAGCCTGACCGGGTAATAAGGGCGGGAGATACGCAGTATTTT.